This entry features one TCR beta chain sequence. Its antigen is unknown. This sample was taken from a study of graft-versus-host responses after intestinal transplantation. On the study more broadly: Each patient got anti-thymocyte globulin induction, then tacrolimus and steroids for approximately three years.

Repertoires were generated with immunoSEQ multiplex PCR, while TCRdb's copy carries only in-frame clones and drops some. The sample has nearly 95,000 clones; roughly 91% are singletons. The V end was cut by 3 bases, the J end by 9 bases, with 12 bases between. CDR1 is SGHTA, CDR2 FQGNSA, per germline. This CDR3 spans 13 amino acids. Study outcomes and limitations: GvH clones surfaced in recipient marrow, some emerging earlier in ileum or blood. Circulating GvH clones peaking coincided with falling HvG clones soon after transplant.

This sequence originates from a human donor who received an intestinal transplant. Specimen: unstimulated CD8+ T cells sorted from spleen or lymph node cells, collected before intestinal transplant. The rearrangement uses TRBV7-2 and TRBJ2-1; D is possibly TRBD1 (6 bases). The chain's CDR3 is CASSLNRASEQFF. In nucleotides, the CDR3 is TGTGCCAGCAGCTTGAACAGGGCCAGTGAGCAGTTCTTC.